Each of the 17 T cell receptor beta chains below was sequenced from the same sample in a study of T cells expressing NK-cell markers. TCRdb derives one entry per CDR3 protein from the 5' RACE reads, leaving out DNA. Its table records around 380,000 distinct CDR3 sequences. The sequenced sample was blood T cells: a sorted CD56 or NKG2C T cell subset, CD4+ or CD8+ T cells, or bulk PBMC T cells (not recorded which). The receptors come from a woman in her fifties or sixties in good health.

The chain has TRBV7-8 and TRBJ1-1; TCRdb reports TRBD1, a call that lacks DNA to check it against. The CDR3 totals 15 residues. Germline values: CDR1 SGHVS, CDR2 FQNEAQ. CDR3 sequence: CASSDLQGTNTEAFF.

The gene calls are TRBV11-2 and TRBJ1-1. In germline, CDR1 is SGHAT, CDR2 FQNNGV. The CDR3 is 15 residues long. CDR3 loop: CASSRSGRVNTEAFF.

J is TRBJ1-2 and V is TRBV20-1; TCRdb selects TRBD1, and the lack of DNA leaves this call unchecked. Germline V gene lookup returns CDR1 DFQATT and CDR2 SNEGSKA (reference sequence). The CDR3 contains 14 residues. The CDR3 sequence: CSAPVSSGADGYTF.

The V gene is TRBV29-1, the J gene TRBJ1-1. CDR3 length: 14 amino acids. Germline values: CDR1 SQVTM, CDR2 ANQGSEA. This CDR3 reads CSVGTLGRAGEAFF.

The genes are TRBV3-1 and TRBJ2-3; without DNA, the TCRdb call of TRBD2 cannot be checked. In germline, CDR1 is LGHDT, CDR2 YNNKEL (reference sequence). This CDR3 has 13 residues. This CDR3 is CASRWENTDTQYF.

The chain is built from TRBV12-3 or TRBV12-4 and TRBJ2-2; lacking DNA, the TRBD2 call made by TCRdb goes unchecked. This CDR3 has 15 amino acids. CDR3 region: CASTGLAGETGELFF.

The CDR3 here is CASSQLAGAPQETQYF. The rearrangement links TRBV28 to TRBJ2-5; TCRdb indicates TRBD2, and absent DNA this call remains unverified. Germline V gene sequence: CDR1 MDHEN, CDR2 SYDVKM. The CDR3 runs to 16 residues. Complete variable domain (other parts from reference TRBV28 and TRBJ2-5): DVKVTQSSRYLVKRTGEKVFLECVQDMDHENMFWYRQDPGLGLRLIYFSYDVKMKEKGDIPEGYSVSREKKERFSLILESASTNQTSMYLCASSQLAGAPQETQYFGPGTRLLVL.

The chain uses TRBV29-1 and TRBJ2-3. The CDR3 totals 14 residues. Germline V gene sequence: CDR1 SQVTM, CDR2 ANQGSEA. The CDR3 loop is CSVEVQFVGDTQYF.

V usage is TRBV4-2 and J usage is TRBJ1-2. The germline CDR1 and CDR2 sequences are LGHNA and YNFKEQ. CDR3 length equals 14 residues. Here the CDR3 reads CASSQDRDTYGYTF.

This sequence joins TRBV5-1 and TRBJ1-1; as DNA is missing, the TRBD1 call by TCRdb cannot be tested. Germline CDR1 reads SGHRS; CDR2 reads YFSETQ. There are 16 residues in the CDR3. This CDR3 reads CASSLVAGGFDTEAFF. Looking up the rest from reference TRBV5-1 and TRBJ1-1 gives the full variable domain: KAGVTQTPRYLIKTRGQQVTLSCSPISGHRSVSWYQQTPGQGLQFLFEYFSETQRNKGNFPGRFSGRQFSNSRSEMNVSTLELGDSALYLCASSLVAGGFDTEAFFGQGTRLTVV.

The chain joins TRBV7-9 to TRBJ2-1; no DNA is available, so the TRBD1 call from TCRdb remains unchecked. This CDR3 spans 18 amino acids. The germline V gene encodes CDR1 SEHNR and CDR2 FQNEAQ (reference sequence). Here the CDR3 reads CASSLGSAGQGSYNEQFF.

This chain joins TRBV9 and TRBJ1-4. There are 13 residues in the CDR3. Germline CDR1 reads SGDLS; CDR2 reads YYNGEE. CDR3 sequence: CASSPPSNEKLFF.

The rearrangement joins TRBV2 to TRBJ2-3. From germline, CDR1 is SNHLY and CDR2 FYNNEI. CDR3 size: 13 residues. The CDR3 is CASSSLSEDTQYF.

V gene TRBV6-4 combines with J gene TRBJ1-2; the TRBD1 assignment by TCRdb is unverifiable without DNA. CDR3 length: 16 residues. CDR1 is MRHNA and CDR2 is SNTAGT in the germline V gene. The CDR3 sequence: CASSDSPDAPYYGYTF.

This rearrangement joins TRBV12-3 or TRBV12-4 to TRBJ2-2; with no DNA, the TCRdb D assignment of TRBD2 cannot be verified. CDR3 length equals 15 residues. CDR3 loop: CASIPPGRATGELFF.

CDR3 in amino acids: CASSHPVRGGSGNTIYF. The chain recombines TRBV4-1 with TRBJ1-3; TCRdb lists TRBD1, though no DNA is available to test this call. The CDR3 consists of 17 residues. Germline V CDR1 and CDR2: MGHRA, YSYEKL.

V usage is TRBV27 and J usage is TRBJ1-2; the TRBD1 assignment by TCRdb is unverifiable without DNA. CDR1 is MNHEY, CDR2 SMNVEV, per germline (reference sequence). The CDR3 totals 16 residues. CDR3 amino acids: CASSFLSTGLNYGYTF.